This is a list of T cell receptor beta chains from one sample in a study of radiotherapy plus CTLA-4 blockade in lung cancer. Sequenced by immunoSEQ multiplex PCR; TCRdb stores in-frame clones only, minus some. Here the sample spans 70,000 to 90,000 clones, around 86% being singletons. This sample comprised peripheral blood, obtained from a patient treated with radiotherapy plus ipilimumab. The receptors come from a human donor with non-small cell lung cancer who had stable disease on radiotherapy plus ipilimumab. CDR3s leave out the opening cysteine and the closing phenylalanine or tryptophan. The D gene is left open where the match is weak.

>TRBJ1-1|TRBV18|NA
ASSPPSQLGEAF
>NA|TRBV5-4|TRBD1
ASSSTLGQGAYEQY
>TRBJ1-6|TRBV14|NA
ASSQDPQGFSPLH
>TRBJ2-5|TRBV30|NA
AWSVWGSETQY
>TRBJ2-7|TRBV2|TRBD1
ASSVDRGSEQY
>TRBJ1-2|TRBV5-4|TRBD1
ASSPGQGFDYGYT
>TRBJ1-4|TRBV29-1|NA
SAEVANEKLF
>TRBJ1-1|TRBV5-8|NA
ATAFRGDTPNEAF
>TRBJ1-4|TRBV15|NA
ATSRDRGISNEKLF
>TRBJ2-2|TRBV5-1|TRBD1
ASSLRGQGNTGELF
>TRBJ2-2|TRBV10-1|NA
ASRARIGELF
>TRBJ1-2|TRBV6-1|NA
ASKEGPANYGYT
>TRBJ2-7|TRBV5-4|NA
ASSLGQGSYEQY
>TRBJ2-1|TRBV10-3|TRBD2
AISDWRGVYNEQF
>TRBJ1-3|TRBV11-3|NA
ASSLDRRDTIY
>TRBJ2-1|TRBV28|NA
ASSWGLNYNEQF
>TRBJ2-1|TRBV4-1|NA
ASSQDYGSSYNEQF
>TRBJ1-1|TRBV7-2|NA
ASSLGQRVLNTEAF
>TRBJ2-5|TRBV4-1|TRBD1
ASSRRQGAGETQY
>NA|TRBV7-8|NA
ASSAVYEQY
>TRBJ2-3|TRBV5-1|NA
ASSPGDPADTQY
>TRBJ2-7|TRBV7-2|NA
ASSRGDTPSYEQY
>TRBJ2-2|TRBV5-8|NA
ASSLVWGTGELF